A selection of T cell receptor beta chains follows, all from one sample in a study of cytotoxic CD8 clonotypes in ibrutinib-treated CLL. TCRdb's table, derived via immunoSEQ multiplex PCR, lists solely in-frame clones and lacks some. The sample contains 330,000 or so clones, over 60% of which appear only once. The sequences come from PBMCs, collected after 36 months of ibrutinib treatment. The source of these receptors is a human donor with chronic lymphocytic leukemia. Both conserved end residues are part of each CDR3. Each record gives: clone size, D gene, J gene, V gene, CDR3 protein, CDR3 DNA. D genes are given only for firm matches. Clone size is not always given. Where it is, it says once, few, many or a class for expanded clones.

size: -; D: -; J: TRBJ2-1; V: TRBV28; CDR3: CASISGSSYNEQFF; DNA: TGTGCCAGCATCTCGGGGAGCTCCTACAATGAGCAGTTCTTC
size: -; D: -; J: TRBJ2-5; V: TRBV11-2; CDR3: CASSFSVQETQYF; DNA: TGTGCCAGCAGCTTTTCGGTACAAGAGACCCAGTACTTC
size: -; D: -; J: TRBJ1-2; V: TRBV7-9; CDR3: CASSSVDDADTF; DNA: TGTGCCAGCAGCTCGGTGGACGATGCCGACACCTTC
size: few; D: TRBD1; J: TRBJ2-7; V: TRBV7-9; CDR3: CASTETGGYEQYF; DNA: TGTGCCAGCACGGAGACAGGGGGTTACGAGCAGTACTTC
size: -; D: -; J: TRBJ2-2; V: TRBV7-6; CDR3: CASSSHALQGNTGELFF; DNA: TGTGCCAGCAGCTCACACGCCCTACAGGGAAACACCGGGGAGCTGTTTTTT
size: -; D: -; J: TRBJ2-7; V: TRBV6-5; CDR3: CASSYSLGQAFEQYF; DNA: TGTGCCAGCAGTTACTCTTTGGGGCAAGCCTTCGAGCAGTACTTC
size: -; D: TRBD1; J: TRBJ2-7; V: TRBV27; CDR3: CASSFGQGSYEQYF; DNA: TGTGCCAGCAGTTTTGGACAGGGATCCTACGAGCAGTACTTC
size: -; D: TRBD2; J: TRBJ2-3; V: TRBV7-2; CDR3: CASSLLAGGVTDTQYF; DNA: TGTGCCAGCAGCTTACTAGCGGGAGGCGTGACAGATACGCAGTATTTT
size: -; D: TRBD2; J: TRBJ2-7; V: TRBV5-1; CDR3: CASSLNSGLAGYEQYF; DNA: TGCGCCAGCAGCTTGAATTCTGGGCTAGCGGGCTACGAGCAGTACTTC
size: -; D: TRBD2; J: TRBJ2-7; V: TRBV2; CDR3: CASRTGTAGGEQYF; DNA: TGTGCCAGCAGAACCGGGACGGCGGGGGGGGAGCAGTACTTC
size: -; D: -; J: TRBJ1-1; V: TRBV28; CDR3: CASSLSGEAFF; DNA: TGTGCCAGCAGTTTAAGCGGTGAAGCTTTCTTT
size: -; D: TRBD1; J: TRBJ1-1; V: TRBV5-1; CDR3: CASSLGRTGWNTEAFF; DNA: TGCGCCAGCAGCTTGGGCCGGACAGGGTGGAACACTGAAGCTTTCTTT
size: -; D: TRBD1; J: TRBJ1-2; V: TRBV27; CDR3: CASSFLAGGRGYTF; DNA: TGTGCCAGCAGTTTCTTGGCAGGGGGCAGGGGCTACACCTTC
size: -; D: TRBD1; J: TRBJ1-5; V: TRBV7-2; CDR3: CASSPGTGDFNQPQHF; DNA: TGTGCCAGCAGCCCCGGGACAGGGGATTTCAATCAGCCCCAGCATTTT
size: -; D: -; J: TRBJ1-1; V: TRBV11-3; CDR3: CASSLGVMTEAFF; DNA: TGTGCCAGCAGCTTAGGGGTTATGACTGAAGCTTTCTTT
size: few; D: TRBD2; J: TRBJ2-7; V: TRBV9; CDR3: CASSPHPSGSTYEQYF; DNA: TGTGCCAGCAGCCCCCATCCTAGCGGGAGTACCTACGAGCAGTACTTC
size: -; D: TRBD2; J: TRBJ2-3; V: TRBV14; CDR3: CASSPGTSGSSDTQYF; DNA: TGTGCCAGCAGCCCCGGGACTAGCGGGAGCTCAGATACGCAGTATTTT
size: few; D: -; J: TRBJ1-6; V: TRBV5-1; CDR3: CASSLAGARYNSPLHF; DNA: TGCGCCAGCAGCTTGGCGGGGGCGCGGTATAATTCACCCCTCCACTTT
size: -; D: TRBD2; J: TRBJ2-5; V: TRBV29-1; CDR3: CSVVLRAQKTSGSGETQYF; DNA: TGCAGCGTTGTCCTTAGGGCCCAAAAGACTAGCGGGAGTGGAGAGACCCAGTACTTC
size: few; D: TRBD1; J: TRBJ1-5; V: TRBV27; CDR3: CASSSTGARSNQPQHF; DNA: TGTGCCAGCAGTTCCACAGGGGCCCGCAGCAATCAGCCCCAGCATTTT
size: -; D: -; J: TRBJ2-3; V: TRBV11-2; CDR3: CASSLAGTDTQYF; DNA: TGTGCCAGCAGCTTAGCAGGCACAGATACGCAGTATTTT
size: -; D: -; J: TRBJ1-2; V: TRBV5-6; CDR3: CASRAPPGGGYTF; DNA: TGTGCCAGCAGGGCTCCTCCGGGAGGTGGCTACACCTTC
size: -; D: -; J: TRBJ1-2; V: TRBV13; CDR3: CASSLGPGGTGYTF; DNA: TGTGCCAGCAGCTTAGGCCCAGGAGGAACGGGCTACACCTTC
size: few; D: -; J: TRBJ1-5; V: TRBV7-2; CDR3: CASSLIQPQHF; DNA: TGTGCCAGCAGCTTAATTCAGCCCCAGCATTTT
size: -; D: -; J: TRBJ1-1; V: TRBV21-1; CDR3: CASSTLSRGPWDTEAFF; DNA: TGTGCCAGCAGCACTCTGTCGAGGGGTCCGTGGGACACTGAAGCTTTCTTT
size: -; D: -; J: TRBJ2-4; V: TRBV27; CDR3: CASSFLPAFENIQYF; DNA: TGTGCCAGCAGTTTCCTGCCGGCCTTCGAAAACATTCAGTACTTC
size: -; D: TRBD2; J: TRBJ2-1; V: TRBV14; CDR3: CASSGLASNEQFF; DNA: TGTGCCAGTTCCGGACTAGCTTCCAATGAGCAGTTCTTC
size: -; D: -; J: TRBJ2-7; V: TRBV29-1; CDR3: CSVLTVAYEQYF; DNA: TGCAGCGTTTTGACAGTCGCCTACGAGCAGTACTTC
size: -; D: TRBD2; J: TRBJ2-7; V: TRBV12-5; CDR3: CASGSRTSGGADRVHEQYF; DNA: TGTGCTAGTGGTTCGCGGACTAGCGGGGGGGCTGATAGGGTCCACGAGCAGTACTTC